This is a list of T cell receptor beta chains from one sample in a study of blood T cells in healthy people across ages. TCRdb fed the 5' RACE reads into MiXCR, producing one record per CDR3 protein. The table shows a few hundred thousand distinct CDR3 sequences, with 25% to 30% occurring only once. Material for sequencing was blood. These TCRs come from a woman between 65 and 79 years old in good health. The CDR3 runs from the conserved cysteine through the conserved F or W. A D gene is named only where the DNA matches it firmly. Rows give clone size only sometimes, using once, few, many, or a class for an expanded clone.

J gene: TRBJ2-6
V gene: TRBV29-1
D gene: .
clone size: few
CDR3 DNA: TGCAGCGCCGTGCAGGGATCTGGGGCCAACGTCCTGACTTTC
CDR3 protein: CSAVQGSGANVLTF

J gene: TRBJ2-1
V gene: TRBV12-5
D gene: .
clone size: few
CDR3 DNA: TGTGCTAGTGGTTTGTGGGGAAATGAGCAGTTCTTC
CDR3 protein: CASGLWGNEQFF

J gene: TRBJ1-4
V gene: TRBV11-2
D gene: .
clone size: few
CDR3 DNA: TGTGCCAGCAGCTCGATCCCCACGGGGACTAATGAAAAACTGTTTTTT
CDR3 protein: CASSSIPTGTNEKLFF

J gene: TRBJ2-3
V gene: TRBV6-5
D gene: .
clone size: .
CDR3 DNA: TGTGCCAGCAGTTACGCACGGGACTTAACAGATACGCAGTATTTT
CDR3 protein: CASSYARDLTDTQYF

J gene: TRBJ2-1
V gene: TRBV5-1
D gene: .
clone size: .
CDR3 DNA: TGCGCCAGCAGCCCGGATTCCCACGAGCAGTTCTTC
CDR3 protein: CASSPDSHEQFF

J gene: TRBJ2-7
V gene: TRBV2
D gene: .
clone size: .
CDR3 DNA: TGTGCCAGCAGTGAATGGCGGGGACTCTCCTACGAGCAGTACTTC
CDR3 protein: CASSEWRGLSYEQYF

J gene: TRBJ1-5
V gene: TRBV6-6
D gene: .
clone size: .
CDR3 DNA: TGTGCCAGCAGTTACGACGGCCATCAGCCCCAGCATTTT
CDR3 protein: CASSYDGHQPQHF

J gene: TRBJ2-3
V gene: TRBV7-2
D gene: TRBD2
clone size: .
CDR3 DNA: TGTGCCAGCAGCTTAGCCTTAGCGGGAACGACAGATACGCAGTATTTT
CDR3 protein: CASSLALAGTTDTQYF

J gene: TRBJ2-7
V gene: TRBV7-2
D gene: TRBD1
clone size: .
CDR3 DNA: TGTGCCAGCAGCTTAGATCGACAGGGCGGCTACGAGCAGTACTTC
CDR3 protein: CASSLDRQGGYEQYF

J gene: TRBJ2-7
V gene: TRBV7-9
D gene: .
clone size: .
CDR3 DNA: TGTGCCAGCAGCTTCAGGGTCTCCTACGAGCAGCACTTC
CDR3 protein: CASSFRVSYEQHF

J gene: TRBJ1-4
V gene: TRBV20-1
D gene: .
clone size: .
CDR3 DNA: TGCAGTGCTAGTTCGGCAGTTAATGAAAAACTGTTTTTT
CDR3 protein: CSASSAVNEKLFF

J gene: TRBJ2-7
V gene: TRBV6-5
D gene: .
clone size: once
CDR3 DNA: TGTGCCAGCGGATCCCGGGACAACTCCTACGAGCAGTACTTC
CDR3 protein: CASGSRDNSYEQYF

J gene: TRBJ1-1
V gene: TRBV4-1
D gene: .
clone size: .
CDR3 DNA: TGCGCCAGCAGCCATGAGGGACACGGGAACACTGAAGCTTTCTTT
CDR3 protein: CASSHEGHGNTEAFF

J gene: TRBJ2-1
V gene: TRBV9
D gene: TRBD1
clone size: few
CDR3 DNA: TGTGCCAGCAGCCCCGGACAGGGAGACAATGAGCAGTTCTTC
CDR3 protein: CASSPGQGDNEQFF

J gene: TRBJ2-2
V gene: TRBV2
D gene: .
clone size: .
CDR3 DNA: TGTGCCAGCAGTGAGCAGGTCCCCGGGGAGCTGTTTTTT
CDR3 protein: CASSEQVPGELFF

J gene: TRBJ2-1
V gene: TRBV20-1
D gene: TRBD2
clone size: few
CDR3 DNA: TGCAGTGCTAGCGGACTAGCGGGGAATGAGCAGTTCTTC
CDR3 protein: CSASGLAGNEQFF

J gene: TRBJ1-2
V gene: TRBV5-1
D gene: .
clone size: once
CDR3 DNA: TGCGCCAGCAGCTCAGGGGCGGGGAACTATGGCTACACCTTC
CDR3 protein: CASSSGAGNYGYTF

J gene: TRBJ2-1
V gene: TRBV20-1
D gene: TRBD1
clone size: .
CDR3 DNA: TGCAGTGCTAGACCCTTAGGGACAGGTTCCAATGAGCAGTTCTTC
CDR3 protein: CSARPLGTGSNEQFF

J gene: TRBJ2-3
V gene: TRBV5-1
D gene: TRBD2
clone size: .
CDR3 DNA: TGCGCCAGCAGCCTAAGAGCGGGGGGGCAACAAGATACGCAGTATTTT
CDR3 protein: CASSLRAGGQQDTQYF

J gene: TRBJ2-1
V gene: TRBV20-1
D gene: .
clone size: few
CDR3 DNA: TGCAGTGCTAGAGTGTTCACCAGCGCAGGCGAGCAGTTCTTC
CDR3 protein: CSARVFTSAGEQFF

J gene: TRBJ2-3
V gene: TRBV2
D gene: .
clone size: few
CDR3 DNA: TGTGCCAGCACAGGATCAGAGGATACGCAGTATTTT
CDR3 protein: CASTGSEDTQYF

J gene: TRBJ2-4
V gene: TRBV2
D gene: .
clone size: .
CDR3 DNA: TGTGCCAGCAGTGAGGGGGCCAGGGCGGGGGACAAACAGTACTTC
CDR3 protein: CASSEGARAGDKQYF

J gene: TRBJ2-7
V gene: TRBV6-2/TRBV6-3
D gene: .
clone size: .
CDR3 DNA: TGTGCCAGCAGACCCCTACGGGCAGCGATCTACGAGCAGTACTTC
CDR3 protein: CASRPLRAAIYEQYF

J gene: TRBJ1-1
V gene: TRBV27
D gene: .
clone size: few
CDR3 DNA: TGTGCCAGCAGTTTAAGATCGGGCCCGAACACTGAAGCTTTCTTT
CDR3 protein: CASSLRSGPNTEAFF

J gene: TRBJ2-7
V gene: TRBV27
D gene: .
clone size: .
CDR3 DNA: .
CDR3 protein: CASSSSIQGSEQYF